This TCR beta chain was profiled in a study of shared clonotypes between healthy human individuals. Study conclusions and caveats: Naive CD4 clonotype sharing across a handful of donors was roughly 5%.

Authors' processing steps: Filtering differed because ImmunoSEQ produced junction-only sequences that carried no quality scores. Sequencing used immunoSEQ multiplex PCR; TCRdb keeps in-frame clones, though not all of them. V and J calls plus clone size are reproduced from that table; the DNA served to infer D and trimming. Here the sample spans 2 million to 2.5 million clones, approximately 96% being singletons. Regarding this clone: The target antigen is unknown.

This CDR3 contains 13 residues. The V end was cut by 5 bases, the J end by 7 bases, with 15 bases between. CDR1 and CDR2 (germline): MNHEY, SMNVEV (reference sequence). The source material was naive CD4+ T cells sorted from blood. Specified subset: CD45RA+ positively selected. The clonotype was recovered from a man between 18 and 35 years old in good health. The chain recombines TRBV27 with TRBJ2-7; D could derive from TRBD1 or TRBD2 (7 bases each). CDR3 loop: CASSRQGGLEQYF. The CDR3 DNA sequence: TGTGCCAGCAGTCGGCAGGGGGGGTTAGAGCAGTACTTC.